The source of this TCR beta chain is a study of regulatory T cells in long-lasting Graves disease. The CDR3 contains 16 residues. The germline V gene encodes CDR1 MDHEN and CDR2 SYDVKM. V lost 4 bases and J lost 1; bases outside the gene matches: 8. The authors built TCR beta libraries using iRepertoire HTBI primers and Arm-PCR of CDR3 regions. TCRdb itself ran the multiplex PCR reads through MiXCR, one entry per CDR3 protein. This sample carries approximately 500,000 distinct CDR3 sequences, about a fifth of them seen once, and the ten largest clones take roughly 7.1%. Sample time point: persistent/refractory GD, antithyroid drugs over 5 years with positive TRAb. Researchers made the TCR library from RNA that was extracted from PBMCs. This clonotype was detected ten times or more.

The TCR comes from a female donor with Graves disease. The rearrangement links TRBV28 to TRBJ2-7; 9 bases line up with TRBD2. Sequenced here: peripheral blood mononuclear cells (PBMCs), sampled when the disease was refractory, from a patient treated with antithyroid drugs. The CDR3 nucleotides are TGTGCCAGCAGTTCCCCCTATCTAGCGGGATCCTACGAGCAGTACTTC. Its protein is CASSSPYLAGSYEQYF.